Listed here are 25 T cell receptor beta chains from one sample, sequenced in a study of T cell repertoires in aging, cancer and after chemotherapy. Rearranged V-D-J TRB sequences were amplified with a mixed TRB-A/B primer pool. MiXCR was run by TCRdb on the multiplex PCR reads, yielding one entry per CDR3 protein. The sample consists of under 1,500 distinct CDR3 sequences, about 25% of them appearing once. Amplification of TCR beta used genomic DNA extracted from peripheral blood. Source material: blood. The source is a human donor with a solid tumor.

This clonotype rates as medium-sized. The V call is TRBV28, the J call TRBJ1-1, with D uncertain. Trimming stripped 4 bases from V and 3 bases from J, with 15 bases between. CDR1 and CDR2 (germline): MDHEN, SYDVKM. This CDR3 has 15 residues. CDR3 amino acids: CASSSPAGRDTEAFF. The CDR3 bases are TGTGCCAGCAGTTCCCCCGCGGGTAGGGACACTGAAGCTTTCTTT.

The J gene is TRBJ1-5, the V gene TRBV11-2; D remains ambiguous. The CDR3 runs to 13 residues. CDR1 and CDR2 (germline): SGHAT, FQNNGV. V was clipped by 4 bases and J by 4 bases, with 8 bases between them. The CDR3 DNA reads TGTGCCAGCAGCTATGACACGAATCAGCCCCAGCATTTT. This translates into CASSYDTNQPQHF.

Written as DNA, the CDR3 is TGTGCCAGCAGGTCTCTCGGGACAGGGGGCTCGGGAGAGACCCAGTACTTC. It yields the protein CASRSLGTGGSGETQYF. The chain uses TRBV28 and TRBJ2-5; 12 bases fit TRBD1. The CDR3 has 17 amino acids. Losses at the gene ends were 6 bases for V and 4 bases for J; bases not matched to a gene: 12. Germline lookup yields CDR1 MDHEN and CDR2 SYDVKM.

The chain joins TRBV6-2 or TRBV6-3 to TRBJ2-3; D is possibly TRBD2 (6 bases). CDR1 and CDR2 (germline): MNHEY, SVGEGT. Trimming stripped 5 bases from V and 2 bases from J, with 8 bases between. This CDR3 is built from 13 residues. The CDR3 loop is CASSRDFTDTQYF. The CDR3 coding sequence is TGTGCCAGCAGTCGGGACTTCACAGATACGCAGTATTTT.

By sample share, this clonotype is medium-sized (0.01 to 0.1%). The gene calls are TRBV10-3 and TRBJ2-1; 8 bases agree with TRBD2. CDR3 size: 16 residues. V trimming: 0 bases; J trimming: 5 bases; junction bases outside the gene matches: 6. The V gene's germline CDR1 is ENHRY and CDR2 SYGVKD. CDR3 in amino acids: CAISESSGRTHNEQFF. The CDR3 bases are TGTGCCATCAGTGAGTCGAGCGGGAGAACCCACAATGAGCAGTTCTTC.

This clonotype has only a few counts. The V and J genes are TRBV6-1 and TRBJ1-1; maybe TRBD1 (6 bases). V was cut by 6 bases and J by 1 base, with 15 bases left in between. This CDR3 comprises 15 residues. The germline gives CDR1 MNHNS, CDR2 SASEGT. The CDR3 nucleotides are TGTGCCAGCAGCCAAGGGGCAGGGGAGAACACTGAAGCTTTCTTT. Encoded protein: CASSQGAGENTEAFF.

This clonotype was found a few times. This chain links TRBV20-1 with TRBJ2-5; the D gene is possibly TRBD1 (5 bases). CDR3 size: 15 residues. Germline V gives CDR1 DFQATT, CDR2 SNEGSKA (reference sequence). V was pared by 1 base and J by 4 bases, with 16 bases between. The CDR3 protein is CSARGGDQSVETQYF. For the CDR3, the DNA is TGCAGTGCTAGAGGGGGCGACCAATCCGTAGAGACCCAGTACTTC.

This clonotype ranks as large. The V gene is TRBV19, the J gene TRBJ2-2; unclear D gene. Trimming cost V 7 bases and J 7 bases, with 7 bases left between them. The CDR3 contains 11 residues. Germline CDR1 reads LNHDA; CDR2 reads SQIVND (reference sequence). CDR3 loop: CASKGIGELFF. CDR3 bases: TGTGCCAGTAAAGGGATCGGGGAGCTGTTTTTT.

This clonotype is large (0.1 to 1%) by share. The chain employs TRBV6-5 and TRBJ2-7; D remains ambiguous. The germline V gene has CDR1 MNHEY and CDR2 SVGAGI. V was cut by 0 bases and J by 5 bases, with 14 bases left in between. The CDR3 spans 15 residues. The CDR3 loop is CASSYSGSRNDEQYF. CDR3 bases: TGTGCCAGCAGTTACTCGGGCAGTCGAAATGACGAGCAGTACTTC.

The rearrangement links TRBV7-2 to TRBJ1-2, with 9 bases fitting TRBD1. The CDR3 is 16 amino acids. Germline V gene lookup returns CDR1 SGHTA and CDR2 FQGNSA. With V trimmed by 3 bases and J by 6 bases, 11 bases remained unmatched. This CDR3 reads CASSLYGTGSVDGYTF. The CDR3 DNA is TGTGCCAGCAGCTTGTACGGGACAGGGTCTGTGGATGGCTACACCTTC.

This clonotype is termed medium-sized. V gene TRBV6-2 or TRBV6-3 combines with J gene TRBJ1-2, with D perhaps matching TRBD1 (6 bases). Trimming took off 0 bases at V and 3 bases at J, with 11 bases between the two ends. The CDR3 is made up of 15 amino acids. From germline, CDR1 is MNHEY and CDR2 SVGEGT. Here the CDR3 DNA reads TGTGCCAGCAGTTACTCTACAGGGATCTACTATGGCTACACCTTC. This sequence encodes CASSYSTGIYYGYTF.

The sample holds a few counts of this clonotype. CDR3 nucleotides: TGTGCCAGCAGCGGAGAGGGGACTGAAGCTTTCTTT. It is translated as CASSGEGTEAFF. V is TRBV9 and J is TRBJ1-1, with a possible D match to TRBD1 (5 bases). Trimming stripped 3 bases from V and 5 bases from J, with 8 bases between. CDR1 and CDR2 (germline): SGDLS, YYNGEE. The CDR3 totals 12 residues.

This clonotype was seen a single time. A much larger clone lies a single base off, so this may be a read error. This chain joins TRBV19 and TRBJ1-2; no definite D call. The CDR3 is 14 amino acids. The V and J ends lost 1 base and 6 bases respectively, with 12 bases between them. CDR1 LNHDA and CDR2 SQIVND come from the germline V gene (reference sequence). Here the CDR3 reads CASSIARSLNGYTF. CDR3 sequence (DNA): TGTGCCAGTAGTATAGCGCGGTCCTTGAATGGCTACACCTTC. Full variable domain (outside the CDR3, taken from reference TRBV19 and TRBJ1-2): DGGITQSPKYLFRKEGQNVTLSCEQNLNHDAMYWYRQDPGQGLRLIYYSQIVNDFQKGDIAEGYSVSREKKESFPLTVTSAQKNPTAFYLCASSIARSLNGYTFGSGTRLTVV.

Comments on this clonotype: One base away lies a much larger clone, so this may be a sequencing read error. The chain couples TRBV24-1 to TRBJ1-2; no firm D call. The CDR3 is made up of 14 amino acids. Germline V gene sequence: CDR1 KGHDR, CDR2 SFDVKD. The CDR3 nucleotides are TGTGCCACCAGTGACCATGACAATAACTATAGCTACACCTTC. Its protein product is CATSDHDNNYSYTF.

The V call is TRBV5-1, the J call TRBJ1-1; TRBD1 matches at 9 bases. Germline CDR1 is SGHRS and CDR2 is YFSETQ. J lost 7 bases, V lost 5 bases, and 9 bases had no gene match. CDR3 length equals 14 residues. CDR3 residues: CASRTTGGWGEAFF. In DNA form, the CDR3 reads TGCGCCAGCAGGACTACAGGGGGCTGGGGTGAAGCTTTCTTT.

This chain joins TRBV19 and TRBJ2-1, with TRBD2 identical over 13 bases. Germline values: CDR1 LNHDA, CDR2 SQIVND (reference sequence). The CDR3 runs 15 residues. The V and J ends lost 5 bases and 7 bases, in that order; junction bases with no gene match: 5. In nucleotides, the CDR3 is TGTGCCAGTAGTTGGACTAGCGGGAGAGGTAATGAGCAGTTCTTC. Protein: CASSWTSGRGNEQFF.

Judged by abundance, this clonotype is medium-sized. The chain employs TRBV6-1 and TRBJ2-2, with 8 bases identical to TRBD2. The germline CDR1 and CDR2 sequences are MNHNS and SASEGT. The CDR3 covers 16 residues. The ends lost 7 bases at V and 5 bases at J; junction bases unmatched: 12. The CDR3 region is CASTRMELAGTGELFF. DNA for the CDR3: TGTGCCAGCACCAGGATGGAGTTAGCGGGGACCGGGGAGCTGTTTTTT.

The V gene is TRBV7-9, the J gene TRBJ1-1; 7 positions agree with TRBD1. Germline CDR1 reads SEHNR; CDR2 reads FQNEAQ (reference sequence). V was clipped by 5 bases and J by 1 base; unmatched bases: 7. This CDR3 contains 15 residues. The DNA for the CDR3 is TGTGCCAGCAGCCAAGGGGGCGACTGGAACACTGAAGCTTTCTTT. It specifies CASSQGGDWNTEAFF. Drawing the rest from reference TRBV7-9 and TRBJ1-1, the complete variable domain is DTGVSQNPRHKITKRGQNVTFRCDPISEHNRLYWYRQTLGQGPEFLTYFQNEAQLEKSRLLSDRFSAERPKGSFSTLEIQRTEQGDSAMYLCASSQGGDWNTEAFFGQGTRLTVV.

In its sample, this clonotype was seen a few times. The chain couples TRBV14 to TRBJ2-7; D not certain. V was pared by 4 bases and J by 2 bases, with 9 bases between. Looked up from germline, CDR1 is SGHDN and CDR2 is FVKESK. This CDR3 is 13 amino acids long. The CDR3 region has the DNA TGTGCCAGCAGCCTACGTTGGGCCTACGAGCAGTACTTC. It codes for CASSLRWAYEQYF.

CDR3 region: CASSLTRIDTQYF. The CDR3, as DNA: TGTGCCAGTAGTCTCACTAGGATAGATACGCAGTATTTT. The V and J genes are TRBV19 and TRBJ2-3; a weak D match, TRBD2 (5 bases). The CDR3 is made up of 13 amino acids. The V gene's germline CDR1 is LNHDA and CDR2 SQIVND (reference sequence). V lost 5 bases and J lost 5, with 11 bases in between.

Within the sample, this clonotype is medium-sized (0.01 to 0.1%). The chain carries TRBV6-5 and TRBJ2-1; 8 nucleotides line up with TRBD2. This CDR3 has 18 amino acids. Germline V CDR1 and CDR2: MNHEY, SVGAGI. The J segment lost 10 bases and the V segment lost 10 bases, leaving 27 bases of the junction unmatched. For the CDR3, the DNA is TGTGCCAACACGGGGGGGGAAAGACGGACTAGGGTCTTGGGGGAGCAGTTCTTC. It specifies CANTGGERRTRVLGEQFF.

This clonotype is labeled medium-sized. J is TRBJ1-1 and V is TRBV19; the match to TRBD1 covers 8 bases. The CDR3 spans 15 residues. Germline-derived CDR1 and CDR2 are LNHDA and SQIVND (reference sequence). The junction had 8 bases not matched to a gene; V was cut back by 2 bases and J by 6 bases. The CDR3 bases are TGTGCCAGTAGTATATCTCGGACAGGGTACGCTGAAGCTTTCTTT. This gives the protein CASSISRTGYAEAFF.

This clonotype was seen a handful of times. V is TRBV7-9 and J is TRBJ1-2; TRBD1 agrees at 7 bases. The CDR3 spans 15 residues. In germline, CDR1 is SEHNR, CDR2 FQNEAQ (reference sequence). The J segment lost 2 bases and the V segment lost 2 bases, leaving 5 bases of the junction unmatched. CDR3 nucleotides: TGTGCCAGCAGCTTACTAAGGGGGCCCAACTATGGCTACACCTTC. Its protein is CASSLLRGPNYGYTF.

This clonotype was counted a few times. The CDR3 sequence is CASSEWGLAGGPPLQETQYF. The CDR3 DNA follows: TGTGCCAGCAGTGAATGGGGACTAGCGGGAGGGCCACCTCTCCAAGAGACCCAGTACTTC. The rearrangement uses TRBV6-1 and TRBJ2-5, with TRBD2 matching over 16 bases. The trim removed 2 bases at V and 1 base at J, leaving 10 bases unmatched. The germline gives CDR1 MNHNS, CDR2 SASEGT. The CDR3 is 20 amino acids.

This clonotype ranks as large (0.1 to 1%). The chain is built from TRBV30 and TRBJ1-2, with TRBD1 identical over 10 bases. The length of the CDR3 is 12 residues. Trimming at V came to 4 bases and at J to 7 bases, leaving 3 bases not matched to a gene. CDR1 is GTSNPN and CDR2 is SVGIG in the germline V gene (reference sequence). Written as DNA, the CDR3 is TGTGCCTGGATCGGGACAGGGGCTGGCTACACCTTC. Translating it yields CAWIGTGAGYTF.